One sample yielded the 15 T cell receptor beta chains listed below, sequenced in a study of beta chain features in type 1 diabetes. Overall study results and limits: The study found moderately but significantly shorter TCRB CDR3s in all four CD4+ subsets of Type 1 diabetes patients.

No antigens are known for them. Sequencing targeted expressed TCRB transcripts, as all isolated RNA had been reverse transcribed. The repertoire was sequenced with immunoSEQ multiplex PCR; TCRdb's copy has only in-frame clones and lacks some. In the table there are 150,000 to 200,000 clones, roughly 8% of which are singletons. Source material: central memory CD4+ T cells from blood. The origin of the receptors is a woman younger than 30 with type 1 diabetes.

This clone was observed at least ten times. The chain employs TRBV1 and TRBJ2-5; TRBD1 is the table's D call, not checked against the DNA. TRBV1 is listed as a pseudogene. The CDR3 consists of 15 residues. In DNA, the CDR3 is TGCACCAGCAGCCCCCGGGACAGGGGGCGAGAGACCCAGTACTTC. As protein: CTSSPRDRGRETQYF.

This clone turned up a few times. V usage is TRBV11-3 and J usage is TRBJ2-3; tentatively, D is TRBD2 (5 bases). Germline V gene data show CDR1 as SGHNT and CDR2 as YENEEA. This CDR3 comprises 14 residues. V lost 7 bases and J 4 bases, leaving 15 bases between the germline ends. The CDR3 protein is CASTPGSRADTQYF. CDR3 sequence (DNA): TGTGCCAGCACCCCGGGGTCGCGGGCAGATACGCAGTATTTT.

This clone was counted only a few times. V gene TRBV4-1 combines with J gene TRBJ2-5; possible D gene TRBD2, 5 bases. V was trimmed by 5 bases and J by 1 base, leaving 17 bases between them. Germline CDR1 reads MGHRA; CDR2 reads YSYEKL. The CDR3 has 16 residues. CDR3 sequence: CASSAPEGTIQETQYF. In nucleotides, the CDR3 is TGCGCCAGCAGCGCCCCTGAGGGCACTATCCAAGAGACCCAGTACTTC.

This sequence joins TRBV2 and TRBJ1-1, with 9 bases that match TRBD1. The J segment lost 6 bases and the V segment lost 9 bases, leaving 5 bases of the junction unmatched. This CDR3 is 12 amino acids long. Germline V CDR1 and CDR2: SNHLY, FYNNEI. CDR3 sequence: CARGQGLAEAFF. DNA of the CDR3: TGTGCCAGGGGACAGGGTTTGGCTGAAGCTTTCTTT.

V is TRBV30 and J is TRBJ1-2, with D possibly matching TRBD1 (5 bases). The CDR3 covers 14 residues. The germline V gene encodes CDR1 GTSNPN and CDR2 SVGIG (reference sequence). V was clipped by 7 bases and J by 0 bases, with 15 bases between them. The CDR3 here is CASNTGSTNYGYTF. The CDR3 DNA sequence: TGTGCCTCGAATACAGGATCGACTAACTATGGCTACACCTTC.

The gene calls are TRBV7-9 and TRBJ1-5, with a weak D call TRBD1 (5 bases). Germline loops: CDR1 SEHNR, CDR2 FQNEAQ (reference sequence). The CDR3 extends over 14 amino acids. V lost 1 base and J 10 bases, leaving 14 bases between the germline ends. The CDR3 region has the DNA TGTGCCAGCAGCTTAGAGGCCGTAACAGGACCCCAGCATTTT. Translated, it gives CASSLEAVTGPQHF.

This clone turned up a few times. This chain links TRBV18 with TRBJ1-5; weak D call: TRBD1 (5 bases). CDR1 is KGHSH and CDR2 is LQKENI in the germline V gene. The CDR3 totals 16 residues. With 3 bases removed from V and 7 bases from J, the gap between germline ends came to 19 bases. In nucleotides, the CDR3 is TGTGCCAGCTCACCGCCCGGGGGTTCCTCGGGACAGCCCCAGCATTTT. Translated: CASSPPGGSSGQPQHF. The variable domain in full, with the rest retrieved from reference TRBV18 and TRBJ1-5, is NAGVMQNPRHLVRRRGQEARLRCSPMKGHSHVYWYRQLPEEGLKFMVYLQKENIIDESGMPKERFSAEFPKEGPSILRIQQVVRGDSAAYFCASSPPGGSSGQPQHFGDGTRLSIL.

This clone was counted a few times. This chain uses TRBV11-3 with TRBJ1-5; possibly TRBD1 for D (6 bases). V was pared by 2 bases and J by 9 bases, with 11 bases between. CDR1 SGHNT and CDR2 YENEEA come from the germline V gene. This CDR3 region has 13 residues. The CDR3 nucleotides are TGTGCCAGCAGCTTAACCGAACAGGGGCCCCAGCATTTT. Translation: CASSLTEQGPQHF.

The chain links TRBV19 to TRBJ1-2; no reliable D call. The length of the CDR3 is 10 residues. In germline, CDR1 is LNHDA, CDR2 SQIVND (reference sequence). The V end lost 10 bases, the J end lost 7 bases, and 10 bases lay between the germline ends. CDR3 coding DNA: TGTGCCACCGGTACCTCTGGCTACACCTTC. Amino acid sequence: CATGTSGYTF.

V is TRBV28 and J is TRBJ1-2, with 9 bases fitting TRBD1. The V and J ends lost 8 bases and 2 bases, in that order; junction bases with no gene match: 0. CDR3 length equals 12 residues. Germline values: CDR1 MDHEN, CDR2 SYDVKM. CDR3 residues: CASGTGNYGYTF. The CDR3 nucleotides read TGTGCCAGCGGGACAGGGAACTATGGCTACACCTTC.

This clone was observed a few times. V usage is TRBV10-3 and J usage is TRBJ1-2; the match to TRBD1 covers 9 bases. After removal of 4 bases from V and 4 bases from J, the junction contained 4 bases not matched to a gene. This CDR3 is built from 14 residues. The germline V gene has CDR1 ENHRY and CDR2 SYGVKD. This CDR3 reads CAISGQGDSYGYTF. DNA of the CDR3: TGTGCCATCAGTGGACAGGGGGATAGCTATGGCTACACCTTC.

This clone appeared a few times. As DNA, the CDR3 is TGTGCCAGCAGCTTGGAAGGGCTAGCTATCTACGAGCAGTACTTC. Its translation: CASSLEGLAIYEQYF. The genes are TRBV5-4 and TRBJ2-7, with a possible D match to TRBD2 (5 bases). The CDR3 loop spans 15 amino acids. Trimming shortened V by 0 bases and J by 3 bases, and 13 bases separated the two germline ends. Germline loops: CDR1 SGHNT, CDR2 YYREEE (reference sequence).

This clone has only a few counts. This chain joins TRBV11-2 and TRBJ1-4, with D maybe TRBD1 (5 bases). CDR1 and CDR2 from the germline V gene are SGHAT and FQNNGV. The V end lost 5 bases, the J end lost 7 bases, and 14 bases lay between the germline ends. There are 14 residues in the CDR3. The DNA of the CDR3 is TGTGCCAGCAGCCAAGGCGGCGGGACTGAAAAACTGTTTTTT. Amino acids: CASSQGGGTEKLFF.

The chain has TRBV7-8 and TRBJ2-5; D is uncertain. The CDR3 runs to 15 residues. Trimming removed 5 bases from V and 1 base from J, with 14 bases in between. The germline CDR1 and CDR2 sequences are SGHVS and FQNEAQ. The CDR3 coding sequence is TGTGCCAGCAGCCTACAACGGGTCCGCCAAGAGACCCAGTACTTC. Its protein is CASSLQRVRQETQYF.

This clone was seen only a few times. The chain combines TRBV4-3 with TRBJ1-1; D is possibly TRBD1 (6 bases). The CDR3 consists of 14 residues. Trimming cost V 0 bases and J 1 base, with 6 bases left between them. CDR1 and CDR2 (germline): LGHNA, YSLEER. The CDR3 nucleotides are TGCGCCAGCAGCCAAGACAGGGGGAACACTGAAGCTTTCTTT. Its protein product is CASSQDRGNTEAFF.